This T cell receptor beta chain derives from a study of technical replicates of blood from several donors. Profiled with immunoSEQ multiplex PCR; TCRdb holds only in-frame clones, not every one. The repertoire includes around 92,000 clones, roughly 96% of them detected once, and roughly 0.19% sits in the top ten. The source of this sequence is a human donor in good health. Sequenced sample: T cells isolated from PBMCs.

The CDR3 DNA reads TGTGCCAGCAGTCCGGGACTCCGGGACACTGAAGCTTTCTTT. Its protein is CASSPGLRDTEAFF. This sequence joins TRBV6-5 and TRBJ1-1; possibly TRBD1 for D (5 bases). Trimming left V 5 bases short and J 3 bases short, with 13 bases between. CDR1 and CDR2 from the germline V gene are MNHEY and SVGAGI. The CDR3 is made up of 14 amino acids.